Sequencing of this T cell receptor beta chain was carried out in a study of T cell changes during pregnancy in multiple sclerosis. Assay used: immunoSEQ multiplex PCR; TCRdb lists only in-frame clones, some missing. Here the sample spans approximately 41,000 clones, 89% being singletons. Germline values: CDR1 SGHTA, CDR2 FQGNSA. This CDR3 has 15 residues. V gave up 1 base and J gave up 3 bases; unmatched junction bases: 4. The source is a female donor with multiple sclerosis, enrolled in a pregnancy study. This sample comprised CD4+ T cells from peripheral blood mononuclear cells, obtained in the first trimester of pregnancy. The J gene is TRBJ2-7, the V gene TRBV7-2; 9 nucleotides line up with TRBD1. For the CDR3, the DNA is TGTGCCAGCAGCTTAGGAGGGACAGGGATCTACGAGCAGTACTTC. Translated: CASSLGGTGIYEQYF. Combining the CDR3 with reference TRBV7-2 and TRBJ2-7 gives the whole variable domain GAGVSQSPSNKVTEKGKDVELRCDPISGHTALYWYRQSLGQGLEFLIYFQGNSAPDKSGLPSDRFSAERTGGSVSTLTIQRTQQEDSAVYLCASSLGGTGIYEQYFGPGTRLTVT.